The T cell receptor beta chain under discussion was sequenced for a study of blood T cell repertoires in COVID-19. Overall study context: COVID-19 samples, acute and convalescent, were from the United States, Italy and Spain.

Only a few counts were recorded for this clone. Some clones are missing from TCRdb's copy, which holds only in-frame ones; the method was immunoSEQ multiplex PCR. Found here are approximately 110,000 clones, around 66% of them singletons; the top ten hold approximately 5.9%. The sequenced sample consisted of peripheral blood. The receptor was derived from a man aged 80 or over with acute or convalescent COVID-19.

The CDR3 sequence: CASSLSRANTGELFF. The CDR3 nucleotides read TGTGCCAGCAGCTTAAGCAGGGCGAACACCGGGGAGCTGTTTTTT. This chain joins TRBV7-9 and TRBJ2-2, with a tentative D call TRBD1 (5 bases). CDR3 size: 15 residues. Per the germline V gene, CDR1 is SEHNR and CDR2 is FQNEAQ (reference sequence). The ends were cut back, 2 bases at V and 0 bases at J, with 7 bases in the middle.